A selection of T cell receptor beta chains follows, all from one sample in a study of cytomegalovirus exposure and HLA in healthy donors. The repertoire was sequenced with immunoSEQ multiplex PCR; TCRdb's copy has only in-frame clones and lacks some. The sample contains 140,000 to 150,000 clones, around 72% of which appear only once. Sequences were obtained from PBMCs. These receptors all come from a man aged 35-49 years in good health and CMV-seronegative. Both conserved end residues are part of each CDR3. Fields, in order: V gene, clone size, D gene, J gene, CDR3 DNA, CDR3 protein. D genes are given only for firm matches. Clone sizes are given selectively: once, few, many, or a class where the clone is expanded.

TRBV5-4	.	.	TRBJ1-3	TGTGCCAGCAGCCCGGGGGGTCGCGGGGCCGGAAACACCATATATTTT	CASSPGGRGAGNTIYF
TRBV5-4	.	.	TRBJ2-7	TGTGCCAGCAGCCCTGACAGCTTCTCATCCGAGCAGTACTTC	CASSPDSFSSEQYF
TRBV7-6	.	.	TRBJ2-5	TGTGCCAGCAGCTTAACAGCAGGGTTAGTTGTGGAGACCCAGTACTTC	CASSLTAGLVVETQYF
TRBV6-1	.	.	TRBJ2-7	TGTGCCAGCACTCCGCTTGGAGGGACCCACGAGCAGTACTTC	CASTPLGGTHEQYF
TRBV9	.	TRBD2	TRBJ2-1	TGTGCCAGCAGCTCCCGGGACTATGAGTCTTTGCAGTTCTTC	CASSSRDYESLQFF
TRBV7-9	few	.	TRBJ1-4	TGTGCCAGCAGCCCCCGGACAGCCCATAATGAAAAACTGTTTTTT	CASSPRTAHNEKLFF
TRBV4-1	.	TRBD2	TRBJ2-1	TGCGCCAGCAGCCAATCATCCGGGACTAGCCCCATTATTGAGCAGTTCTTC	CASSQSSGTSPIIEQFF
TRBV15	.	.	TRBJ2-7	TGTGCCACCAGCAGAGATGCACAGGGAATGGAGCAGTACTTC	CATSRDAQGMEQYF
TRBV27	.	TRBD2	TRBJ2-5	TGTGCCAGCAGCCCCAGCGGGGGGGAGACCCAGTACTTC	CASSPSGGETQYF
TRBV6-1	few	.	TRBJ1-1	TGTGCCAGCAGTGAGTACGGGGACACTGAAGCTTTCTTT	CASSEYGDTEAFF
TRBV6-5	.	.	TRBJ1-5	TGTGCCAGCAGTTCCGCCAGTAGCAATCAGCCCCAGCATTTT	CASSSASSNQPQHF
TRBV15	.	.	TRBJ2-7	TGTGCCACCACCCAGGCCAGGGGACCCTGCGAGCAGTACTTC	CATTQARGPCEQYF
TRBV2	.	.	TRBJ2-5	TGTGCCAGCAGTGAGAGGGTAGTAGCGGACCCCCTGGAGTACTTC	CASSERVVADPLEYF
TRBV10-3	.	TRBD1	TRBJ1-5	TGTGCCATCGGGGGGACAGACAATCAGCCCCAGCATTTT	CAIGGTDNQPQHF
TRBV6-1	.	TRBD2	TRBJ2-5	TGTGCCAGCAGTGCCCTGACTAGCGGGGGGGCCGAGACCCAGTACTTC	CASSALTSGGAETQYF
TRBV12-5	.	.	TRBJ1-3	TGTGCTAGTGGTTTGGTAAACAGCAGATACTCTGGAAACACCATATATTTT	CASGLVNSRYSGNTIYF
TRBV25-1	.	.	TRBJ1-2	TGTGCCAGCAGTGAATACAGTGGCTACACCTTC	CASSEYSGYTF
TRBV5-6	.	TRBD2	TRBJ2-5	TGTGCCAGCAGCTTGGTTAGCGGGGCTGGAGAGACCCAGTACTTC	CASSLVSGAGETQYF
TRBV7-8	few	TRBD2	TRBJ2-1	TGTGCCAGCAGCTTAAAGCCCCTAGCGGGACCCAAAAGCTCCTACAATGAGCAGTTCTTC	CASSLKPLAGPKSSYNEQFF
TRBV6-5	.	TRBD1	TRBJ1-1	TGTGCCAGCAGCTTGAATCGACAGGGGCTCACTGAAGCTTTCTTT	CASSLNRQGLTEAFF
TRBV4-1	few	.	TRBJ2-3	TGCGCCAGCAGCCAGCTCGGACTGGTCACAGATACGCAGTATTTT	CASSQLGLVTDTQYF
TRBV5-1	.	.	TRBJ2-1	TGCGCCAGCAGCTTCGGGGGTGGCGACAATGAGCAGTTCTTC	CASSFGGGDNEQFF
TRBV9	.	TRBD1	TRBJ1-3	TGTGCCAGCAGCGCACAGGGGGGGATCTCTGGAAACACCATATATTTT	CASSAQGGISGNTIYF
TRBV28	.	TRBD1	TRBJ2-5	TGTGCCAGCAGTTTAGGGAAAACAGGGGCCCCCCAAGAGACCCAGTACTTC	CASSLGKTGAPQETQYF
TRBV27	.	TRBD1	TRBJ1-1	TGTGCCAGCAGCGTCCCGGGACAGGGCGGCCGGTGTGCTTTCTTT	CASSVPGQGGRCAFF
TRBV19	.	TRBD1	TRBJ1-1	TGTGCCAGTGGGACAGGGAGGAACACTGAAGCTTTCTTT	CASGTGRNTEAFF